This passage covers 21 T cell receptor beta chains from one sample sequenced in a study of blood T cell repertoires in COVID-19 (dated by TCRdb to about 2020). Library method: the immunoSEQ multiplex PCR assay. TCRdb re-hosts the immuneACCESS table, in-frame sequences only. Its copies lack some clones; in the studies checked, an unresolved V gene accounts for under half of them, and the cause for the rest is not known. Within this sample are hundreds of thousands of clones, with about nine tenths of them counted one time only. Together, the top ten hold approximately 1.5% of the sample. The specimen was peripheral blood. These receptors were collected from a woman in her fifties or sixties who had recovered from COVID-19.

The chain uses TRBV11-2 and TRBJ1-2, with a tentative D call TRBD1 (6 bases). The CDR3 has 15 residues. V lost 5 bases to trimming and J lost 0 bases, with 13 bases between them. CDR1 and CDR2 from the germline V gene are SGHAT and FQNNGV. The CDR3 DNA follows: TGTGCCAGCAGCCCGAACAGGGTAGCTAACTATGGCTACACCTTC. It encodes CASSPNRVANYGYTF.

This clone was counted a single time. The chain joins TRBV20-1 to TRBJ2-1; a weak D match, TRBD2 (6 bases). This CDR3 has 10 amino acids. Trimming shortened V by 6 bases and J by 12 bases, and 12 bases separated the two germline ends. Germline-derived CDR1 and CDR2 are DFQATT and SNEGSKA (reference sequence). CDR3 DNA: TGCAGTGCCGGGGGAGCCATGCAGTTCTTC. This translates into CSAGGAMQFF.

The chain combines TRBV18 with TRBJ1-2; D unclear. V was cut by 5 bases and J by 2 bases, with 9 bases left in between. The CDR3 spans 13 residues. Germline V CDR1 and CDR2: KGHSH, LQKENI. The CDR3 region has the DNA TGTGCCAGCTCAGAGGCGCTAAACTATGGCTACACCTTC. It specifies CASSEALNYGYTF.

V is TRBV11-3 and J is TRBJ2-1; weak D call: TRBD2 (6 bases). Trimming took off 2 bases at V and 9 bases at J, with 20 bases between the two ends. Germline V gene lookup returns CDR1 SGHNT and CDR2 YENEEA. This CDR3 has 16 amino acids. In DNA, the CDR3 is TGTGCCAGCAGCTTAAACGGGGCGGAGGGTGGGTCTGAGCAGTTCTTC. It yields the protein CASSLNGAEGGSEQFF.

The rearrangement joins TRBV2 to TRBJ2-1, with 12 bases aligning to TRBD1. The CDR3 has 14 residues. V shed 6 bases, J shed 8 bases, and the junction held 5 bases outside the gene matches. The germline V gene has CDR1 SNHLY and CDR2 FYNNEI. CDR3 bases: TGTGCCAGCAGACGGGACAGGGGGCTTGATGAGCAGTTCTTC. It yields the protein CASRRDRGLDEQFF. Together with reference TRBV2 and TRBJ2-1, the CDR3 gives the full variable domain: EPEVTQTPSHQVTQMGQEVILRCVPISNHLYFYWYRQILGQKVEFLVSFYNNEISEKSEIFDDQFSVERPDGSNFTLKIRSTKLEDSAMYFCASRRDRGLDEQFFGPGTRLTVL.

This chain links TRBV12-3 or TRBV12-4 with TRBJ2-2; possibly TRBD2 for D (6 bases). Between the trimmed V and J ends, which lost 6 bases and 6 bases, there was a span of 11 bases. The CDR3 length is 13 residues. This CDR3 is CASSPRRAGELFF. The CDR3 DNA reads as TGTGCCAGCAGCCCGAGGAGGGCCGGGGAGCTGTTTTTT.

This chain links TRBV9 with TRBJ2-7; TRBD2 agrees at 10 bases. Germline CDR1 reads SGDLS; CDR2 reads YYNGEE. The ends lost 0 bases at V and 7 bases at J; junction bases unmatched: 10. The CDR3 length is 16 residues. The CDR3, as DNA: TGTGCCAGCAGCGTAGTTGCAGCGGGGGGGCCAAGTGAGCAGTACTTC. This gives the protein CASSVVAAGGPSEQYF. Supplemented by reference TRBV9 and TRBJ2-7, the full variable domain reads DSGVTQTPKHLITATGQRVTLRCSPRSGDLSVYWYQQSLDQGLQFLIQYYNGEERAKGNILERFSAQQFPDLHSELNLSSLELGDSALYFCASSVVAAGGPSEQYFGPGTRLTVT.

The chain combines TRBV5-1 with TRBJ2-5, with a possible D match to TRBD1 (5 bases). V lost 2 bases and J lost 5, with 10 bases in between. Germline assignment: CDR1 SGHRS and CDR2 YFSETQ. This CDR3 has 13 amino acids. The DNA of the CDR3 is TGCGCCAGCAGCTTAGCAGGGCGGGAGACCCAGTACTTC. It is translated as CASSLAGRETQYF.

This clone came up once. V is TRBV20-1 and J is TRBJ2-7, with TRBD1 matching 10 bases. This CDR3 contains 16 residues. J gave up 2 bases and V 3 bases, and 10 bases lay outside the gene matches. Per germline, CDR1 DFQATT and CDR2 SNEGSKA (reference sequence). CDR3 DNA: TGCAGTGCTAGTGGCACATGGGACAGGGGAACCTACGAGCAGTACTTC. Protein: CSASGTWDRGTYEQYF.

The V and J genes are TRBV28 and TRBJ2-3, with 9 bases identical to TRBD2. J gave up 4 bases and V 8 bases, and 16 bases lay outside the gene matches. The CDR3 covers 17 residues. From germline, CDR1 is MDHEN and CDR2 SYDVKM. This CDR3 reads CASRMSRGGGGSDTQYF. CDR3 sequence (DNA): TGTGCCAGCCGCATGAGCCGGGGCGGGGGGGGATCAGATACGCAGTATTTT.

This chain joins TRBV3-1 (or the pseudogene TRBV3-2) and TRBJ2-2, with 11 bases matching TRBD2. V trimming: 2 bases; J trimming: 5 bases; junction bases outside the gene matches: 1. The CDR3 contains 15 residues. Germline CDR1 is LGHDT and CDR2 is YNNKEL (reference sequence). CDR3 sequence reads: CASSQRLAGTGELFF. The CDR3 bases are TGTGCCAGCAGCCAACGACTAGCGGGGACCGGGGAGCTGTTTTTT.

The chain uses TRBV7-2 and TRBJ1-2; D might be TRBD1 (5 bases). This CDR3 has 19 amino acids. Germline CDR1 and CDR2: SGHTA and FQGNSA. V lost 5 bases and J lost 3, with 28 bases in between. The CDR3, as DNA: TGTGCCAGCAGCCTTATATGGAGGACTAACAAAGCGGGGGACTATGGCTACACCTTC. It yields the protein CASSLIWRTNKAGDYGYTF.

V gene TRBV20-1 combines with J gene TRBJ1-4; TRBD1 might be the D (5 bases). This CDR3 contains 16 residues. The V end was cut by 3 bases, the J end by 0 bases, with 14 bases between. Germline assignment: CDR1 DFQATT and CDR2 SNEGSKA (reference sequence). The CDR3 here is CSASWAGRPTNEKLFF. In nucleotides, the CDR3 is TGCAGTGCTAGTTGGGCAGGGAGGCCAACTAATGAAAAACTGTTTTTT.

The chain is built from TRBV7-6 and TRBJ2-2, with a tentative D call TRBD2 (6 bases). The V and J ends lost 4 bases and 5 bases respectively, with 11 bases between them. The CDR3 loop spans 14 amino acids. The germline gives CDR1 SGHVS, CDR2 FNYEAQ. The DNA of the CDR3 is TGTGCCAGCAGCTCAACCGGGGGAACCGGGGAGCTGTTTTTT. The encoded protein is CASSSTGGTGELFF.

The CDR3 region is CASSPGTHNEQFF. Here the CDR3 DNA reads TGTGCCAGCAGTCCTGGGACACACAATGAGCAGTTCTTC. V and J are TRBV27 and TRBJ2-1, with D tentatively TRBD1 (6 bases). This CDR3 is built from 13 residues. Trimming shortened V by 5 bases and J by 5 bases, and 10 bases separated the two germline ends. Germline V lookup: CDR1 MNHEY, CDR2 SMNVEV (reference sequence).

The CDR3 coding sequence is TGTGCCAGCCAAGCCGGGGGGTGGCCCTTTACGCAGTATTTT. This encodes CASQAGGWPFTQYF. This chain joins TRBV7-2 and TRBJ2-3; 7 nucleotides agree with TRBD2. Trimming removed 8 bases from V and 8 bases from J; junction bases left unmatched: 13. Germline loops: CDR1 SGHTA, CDR2 FQGNSA. CDR3 size: 14 residues.

CDR3 nucleotide sequence: TGTGCCAGCACCTCCGACAGGGGATTCAATCAGCCCCAGCATTTT. It yields the protein CASTSDRGFNQPQHF. The chain couples TRBV7-3 to TRBJ1-5, with 8 bases identical to TRBD1. The CDR3 loop spans 15 amino acids. J lost 3 bases, V lost 7 bases, and 8 bases had no gene match. Germline lookup yields CDR1 SGHTA and CDR2 FQGTGA.

The V call is TRBV15, the J call TRBJ2-3, with D hard to call. Germline V gene lookup returns CDR1 LNHNV and CDR2 YYDKDF (reference sequence). Deletions cut 0 bases from V and 9 bases from J, with 13 bases between. This CDR3 is 14 amino acids long. The CDR3 spells CATSRDRAESTQYF. In nucleotides, the CDR3 is TGTGCCACCAGCAGAGATCGAGCTGAGAGCACGCAGTATTTT.

The V gene is TRBV23-1, the J gene TRBJ1-1, with no clear D. TRBV23-1 is annotated as an ORF whose role is uncertain. Trimming removed 6 bases from V and 1 base from J, with 6 bases in between. CDR3 size: 12 residues. The CDR3 coding sequence is TGCGCCAGCAGCAGGTGGAACACTGAAGCTTTCTTT. Its translation: CASSRWNTEAFF.

The chain couples TRBV10-3 to TRBJ2-2; 8 bases match TRBD2. Germline V gives CDR1 ENHRY, CDR2 SYGVKD. This CDR3 comprises 15 residues. J gave up 5 bases and V 6 bases, and 8 bases lay outside the gene matches. The CDR3 DNA reads as TGTGCCATCAGGGCGGGACTAGTTGGGACCGGGGAGCTGTTTTTT. It specifies CAIRAGLVGTGELFF.

The gene calls are TRBV28 and TRBJ2-6; no firm D call. The CDR3 extends over 16 amino acids. V was clipped by 5 bases and J by 0 bases, with 11 bases between them. CDR1 MDHEN and CDR2 SYDVKM come from the germline V gene. CDR3: CASSLDLSSGANVLTF. The CDR3 coding sequence is TGTGCCAGCAGTCTTGACTTGAGCTCTGGGGCCAACGTCCTGACTTTC.